Below are 22 T cell receptor beta chains sequenced from a single sample in a study of T cell responses to AZD1222 COVID-19 vaccine. Clones were read by immunoSEQ multiplex PCR, and TCRdb kept only the in-frame ones, dropping some. This sample has about 75,000 clones, with about 87% found just once. The sequencing used peripheral blood, collected 28 days after the second dose of the MenACWY control vaccine. The receptors derive from an adult who received the MenACWY meningococcal vaccine as a control.

The V call is TRBV29-1, the J call TRBJ2-7; 9 bases map to TRBD1. Germline CDR1 and CDR2: SQVTM and ANQGSEA. J was trimmed by 5 bases and V by 7 bases; bases with no gene match: 9. The CDR3 sequence is 13 residues long. This CDR3 is CSAGTGNKNEQYF. As DNA, the CDR3 is TGCAGCGCCGGGACAGGGAATAAAAACGAGCAGTACTTC.

For the CDR3, the DNA is TGTGCCAGCACCCCGAGACTAGCAGGAGATACGCAGTATTTT. Residues: CASTPRLAGDTQYF. This chain joins TRBV6-2 or TRBV6-3 and TRBJ2-3, with 7 positions matching TRBD2. The CDR3 covers 14 residues. Unmatched junction bases numbered 9, after V lost 7 bases and J lost 5 bases. The germline V gene encodes CDR1 MNHEY and CDR2 SVGEGT.

The gene calls are TRBV4-1 and TRBJ1-2; a weak D match, TRBD1 (5 bases). The CDR3 has 14 residues. CDR1 and CDR2 from the germline V gene are MGHRA and YSYEKL. V was trimmed by 4 bases and J by 6 bases, leaving 15 bases between them. CDR3 protein: CASSPSPGYNGYTF. Here the CDR3 DNA reads TGCGCCAGCAGCCCCTCCCCAGGGTATAATGGCTACACCTTC.

The V call is TRBV3-1 (or the pseudogene TRBV3-2), the J call TRBJ1-6, with 8 bases matching TRBD1. With 2 bases clipped from V and 8 bases from J, the junction kept 8 bases outside the gene matches. The germline gives CDR1 LGHDT, CDR2 YNNKEL (reference sequence). The CDR3 spans 16 residues. As DNA, the CDR3 is TGTGCCAGCAGCCAAAGTGGCCAGGGGGCTCATTCACCCCTCCACTTT. Its translation: CASSQSGQGAHSPLHF.

The rearrangement uses TRBV5-4 and TRBJ2-4, with 9 bases lining up with TRBD1. The CDR3 loop spans 13 amino acids. Germline V gives CDR1 SGHNT, CDR2 YYREEE (reference sequence). Losses at the gene ends were 4 bases for V and 9 bases for J; bases not matched to a gene: 5. The CDR3 region is CASSRDRDGIQYF. CDR3 DNA: TGTGCCAGCAGCCGGGACAGGGATGGCATTCAGTACTTC. Full variable domain (rest looked up from reference TRBV5-4 and TRBJ2-4): ETGVTQSPTHLIKTRGQQVTLRCSSQSGHNTVSWYQQALGQGPQFIFQYYREEENGRGNFPPRFSGLQFPNYSSELNVNALELDDSALYLCASSRDRDGIQYFGAGTRLSVL.

V usage is TRBV9 and J usage is TRBJ2-2; TRBD1 matches 9 bases. CDR1 SGDLS and CDR2 YYNGEE come from the germline V gene. The length of the CDR3 is 15 residues. The junction had 1 base not matched to a gene; V was cut back by 3 bases and J by 1 base. This CDR3 is CASSADRGNTGELFF. The CDR3 DNA reads as TGTGCCAGCAGCGCGGACAGGGGGAACACCGGGGAGCTGTTTTTT.

The count of this clone is one. The rearrangement links TRBV6-5 to TRBJ2-2; D gene unclear. V gave up 6 bases and J gave up 1 base, with 9 bases separating them. In germline, CDR1 is MNHEY, CDR2 SVGAGI. The CDR3 is 14 residues long. CDR3 loop: CASSFGENTGELFF. CDR3 sequence (DNA): TGTGCCAGCAGCTTTGGGGAGAACACCGGGGAGCTGTTTTTT.

The chain carries TRBV12-3 or TRBV12-4 and TRBJ1-2; D not certain. V was cut by 2 bases and J by 4 bases, with 8 bases left in between. The CDR3 has 13 amino acids. CDR3 DNA: TGTGCCAGCAGTTTATGGGAGAGCTATGGCTACACCTTC. This sequence encodes CASSLWESYGYTF.

The chain carries TRBV3-1 (or the pseudogene TRBV3-2) and TRBJ2-1, with 7 nucleotides matching TRBD1. Looked up from germline, CDR1 is LGHDT and CDR2 is YNNKEL (reference sequence). The CDR3 contains 15 residues. The V gene end was trimmed by 1 base and the J gene end by 0 bases; junction bases not matched to a gene: 0. The CDR3 protein is CASSQAGGSYNEQFF. The CDR3, as DNA: TGTGCCAGCAGCCAAGCAGGGGGCTCCTACAATGAGCAGTTCTTC.

The genes are TRBV28 and TRBJ1-1; D might be TRBD1 (5 bases). Looked up from germline, CDR1 is MDHEN and CDR2 is SYDVKM. Trimming shortened V by 6 bases and J by 2 bases, and 13 bases separated the two germline ends. This CDR3 is built from 14 residues. The CDR3 sequence: CASRRGGENTEAFF. In DNA, the CDR3 is TGTGCCAGCAGGCGAGGAGGGGAAAACACTGAAGCTTTCTTT.

The V call is TRBV19, the J call TRBJ2-2; 13 bases align to TRBD2. The junction had 7 bases not matched to a gene; V was cut back by 7 bases and J by 2 bases. Germline assignment: CDR1 LNHDA and CDR2 SQIVND (reference sequence). The CDR3 is made up of 17 amino acids. The CDR3: CASNSGLAGTNTGELFF. The CDR3 bases are TGTGCCAGTAATTCGGGACTAGCGGGAACTAACACCGGGGAGCTGTTTTTT. Drawing the rest from reference TRBV19 and TRBJ2-2, the complete variable domain is DGGITQSPKYLFRKEGQNVTLSCEQNLNHDAMYWYRQDPGQGLRLIYYSQIVNDFQKGDIAEGYSVSREKKESFPLTVTSAQKNPTAFYLCASNSGLAGTNTGELFFGEGSRLTVL.

This sequence joins TRBV5-6 and TRBJ1-1, with D unresolved. The CDR3 extends over 13 amino acids. The V end lost 1 base, the J end lost 7 bases, and 11 bases lay between the germline ends. Looked up from germline, CDR1 is SGHDT and CDR2 is YYEEEE. CDR3 coding DNA: TGTGCCAGCAGCTTGCTATCTCGGGTTGAAGCTTTCTTT. Its protein is CASSLLSRVEAFF. The complete variable domain, with remaining parts taken from reference TRBV5-6 and TRBJ1-1, reads DAGVTQSPTHLIKTRGQQVTLRCSPKSGHDTVSWYQQALGQGPQFIFQYYEEEERQRGNFPDRFSGHQFPNYSSELNVNALLLGDSALYLCASSLLSRVEAFFGQGTRLTVV.

The chain joins TRBV28 to TRBJ1-6, with 9 nucleotides matching TRBD1. With V trimmed by 6 bases and J by 9 bases, 12 bases remained unmatched. The CDR3 contains 16 residues. The germline gives CDR1 MDHEN, CDR2 SYDVKM. CDR3 loop: CASRGGEGQGTSPLHF. The CDR3 bases are TGTGCCAGCAGGGGAGGGGAAGGACAGGGGACTTCACCCCTCCACTTT.

This chain joins TRBV7-9 and TRBJ2-3; TRBD2 aligns across 9 bases. Germline CDR1 SEHNR, CDR2 FQNEAQ (reference sequence). The CDR3 has 16 residues. The junction had 2 bases not matched to a gene; V was cut back by 1 base and J by 0 bases. The CDR3 sequence: CASSLGLAGSTDTQYF. The CDR3 region has the DNA TGTGCCAGCAGCTTAGGGCTAGCGGGGAGCACAGATACGCAGTATTTT.

This rearrangement joins TRBV29-1 to TRBJ2-2; D is possibly TRBD1 (5 bases). The CDR3 extends over 12 amino acids. Trimming pared 4 bases from V and 3 bases from J, leaving 6 bases between. CDR1 is SQVTM, CDR2 ANQGSEA, per germline. In DNA, the CDR3 is TGCAGCGTTGGGGGCTACACCGGGGAGCTGTTTTTT. Protein sequence: CSVGGYTGELFF.

The chain is built from TRBV6-4 and TRBJ1-1, with unresolved D. This CDR3 region has 13 residues. Trimming stripped 0 bases from V and 2 bases from J, with 4 bases between. Germline CDR1 and CDR2: MRHNA and SNTAGT. CDR3 coding DNA: TGTGCCAGCAGTGACTCGGACAACACTGAAGCTTTCTTT. It is translated as CASSDSDNTEAFF.

In this sample, this clone turned up once. V usage is TRBV28 and J usage is TRBJ1-2; D possibly corresponds to TRBD1 (5 bases). The CDR3 loop spans 11 amino acids. The V end was cut by 5 bases, the J end by 6 bases, with 7 bases between. CDR1 is MDHEN and CDR2 is SYDVKM in the germline V gene. The CDR3 coding sequence is TGTGCCAGCAGTGGGGACGATGGCTACACCTTC. Its protein is CASSGDDGYTF.

This rearrangement joins TRBV2 to TRBJ1-2; 7 nucleotides align to TRBD1. The CDR3 loop spans 13 amino acids. Looked up from germline, CDR1 is SNHLY and CDR2 is FYNNEI. The V and J ends lost 7 bases and 4 bases, in that order; junction bases with no gene match: 6. The CDR3 here is CASTRDSFYGYTF. CDR3 nucleotide sequence: TGTGCCAGCACCAGGGACAGCTTCTATGGCTACACCTTC.

CDR3 bases: TGTGCCAGCAGACGATTGGGAGGGAACACTGAAGCTTTCTTT. It codes for CASRRLGGNTEAFF. V usage is TRBV2 and J usage is TRBJ1-1; no reliable D call. Germline CDR1 SNHLY, CDR2 FYNNEI. V was cut by 6 bases and J by 1 base, with 12 bases left in between. The CDR3 totals 14 residues.

This clone appeared a single time. V gene TRBV7-3 combines with J gene TRBJ2-5, with D possibly being TRBD1 (6 bases). Looked up from germline, CDR1 is SGHTA and CDR2 is FQGTGA. Trimming left V 5 bases short and J 5 bases short, with 15 bases between. This CDR3 has 14 residues. CDR3 amino acids: CASSPLGTWETQYF. DNA of the CDR3: TGTGCCAGCAGCCCGTTAGGGACATGGGAGACCCAGTACTTC.

This clone has only one observation. This chain uses TRBV7-9 with TRBJ2-2, with a tentative D call TRBD2 (5 bases). This CDR3 is 17 amino acids long. V was cut by 5 bases and J by 4 bases, with 20 bases left in between. Germline V gene sequence: CDR1 SEHNR, CDR2 FQNEAQ (reference sequence). The CDR3 DNA reads as TGTGCCAGCAGCCTTAACTTGGGGAGTAGGAGCACCGGGGAGCTGTTTTTT. Protein: CASSLNLGSRSTGELFF.

The J gene is TRBJ2-5, the V gene TRBV5-6; 7 bases agree with TRBD1. CDR1 and CDR2 from the germline V gene are SGHDT and YYEEEE. This CDR3 has 13 amino acids. With V trimmed by 6 bases and J by 5 bases, 7 bases remained unmatched. In DNA form, the CDR3 reads TGTGCCAGCAAAGGAGACAGGGTTGAGACCCAGTACTTC. Translating gives CASKGDRVETQYF.